This note documents a single T cell receptor (beta chain) sequence. Assay used: immunoSEQ multiplex PCR; TCRdb lists only in-frame clones, some missing. Among tens of thousands of clones listed, 70% to 80% were seen once. Time point described: baseline, week 1 (first vaccination visit). The treatment denotes: pre-vaccination baseline after standard-of-care therapy. The sample comes from a study of a mutant IDH1 vaccine in newly diagnosed glioma. Across the whole study: Radiotherapy, temozolomide, or both had been given previously, and both were given to most.

Per the germline V gene, CDR1 is ENHRY and CDR2 is SYGVKD. Trimming stripped 10 bases from V and 6 bases from J, with 25 bases between. There are 15 residues in the CDR3. The sample here was PBMCs, taken from a glioma patient treated with radiotherapy, temozolomide or both. The V and J genes are TRBV10-3 and TRBJ2-7, with D perhaps being TRBD1 or TRBD2 (5 bases each). This clonotype was obtained from a woman between 40 and 55 years old with glioma. The CDR3 region is CATEGIRPLYCEQYF. DNA of the CDR3: TGTGCCACAGAGGGGATCCGACCCCTCTACTGCGAGCAGTACTTC.